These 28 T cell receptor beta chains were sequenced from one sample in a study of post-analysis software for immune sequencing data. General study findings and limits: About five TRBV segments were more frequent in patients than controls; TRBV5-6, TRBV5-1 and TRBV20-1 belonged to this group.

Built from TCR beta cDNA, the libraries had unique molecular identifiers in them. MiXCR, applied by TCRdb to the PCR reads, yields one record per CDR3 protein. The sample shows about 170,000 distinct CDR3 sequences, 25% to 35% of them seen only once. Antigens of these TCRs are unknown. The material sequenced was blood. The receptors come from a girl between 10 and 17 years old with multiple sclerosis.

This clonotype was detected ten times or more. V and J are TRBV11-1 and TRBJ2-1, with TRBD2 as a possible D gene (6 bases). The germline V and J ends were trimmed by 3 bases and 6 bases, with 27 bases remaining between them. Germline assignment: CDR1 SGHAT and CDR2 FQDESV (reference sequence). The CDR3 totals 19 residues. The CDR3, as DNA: TGTGCCAGCAGCTTTTTCTGTTTTTTAGCGGACCCACGGGGCAATGAGCAGTTCTTC. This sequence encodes CASSFFCFLADPRGNEQFF.

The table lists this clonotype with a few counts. CDR3 nucleotides: TGCAGTGCTAGGGGAGAGGGGGAACCCTACGAGCAGTACTTC. Protein product: CSARGEGEPYEQYF. This sequence joins TRBV20-1 and TRBJ2-7, with TRBD1 as a possible D gene (6 bases). Trimming removed 3 bases at V and 2 bases at J, with 14 bases between. The CDR3 consists of 14 residues. The germline gives CDR1 DFQATT, CDR2 SNEGSKA (reference sequence).

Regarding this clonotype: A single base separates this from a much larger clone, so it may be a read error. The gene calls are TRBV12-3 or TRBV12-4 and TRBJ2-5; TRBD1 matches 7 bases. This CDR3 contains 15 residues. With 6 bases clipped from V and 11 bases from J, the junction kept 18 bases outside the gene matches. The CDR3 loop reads CASSLFPGQPNEQYF. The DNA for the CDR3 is TGTGCCAGCAGCCTCTTTCCGGGACAGCCCAATGAGCAGTACTTC.

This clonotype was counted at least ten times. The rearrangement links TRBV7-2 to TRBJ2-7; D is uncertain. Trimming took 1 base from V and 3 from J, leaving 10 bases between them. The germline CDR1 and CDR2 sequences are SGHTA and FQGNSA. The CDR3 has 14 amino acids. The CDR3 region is CASSLVMASYEQYF. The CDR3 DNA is TGTGCCAGCAGCTTAGTCATGGCGAGCTACGAGCAGTACTTC.

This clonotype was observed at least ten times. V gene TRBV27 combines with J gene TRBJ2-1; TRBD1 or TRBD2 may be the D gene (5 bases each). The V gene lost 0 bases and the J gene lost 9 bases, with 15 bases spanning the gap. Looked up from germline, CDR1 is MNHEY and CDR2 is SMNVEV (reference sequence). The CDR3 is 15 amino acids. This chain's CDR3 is CASSLSLSGTGEQFF. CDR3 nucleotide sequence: TGTGCCAGCAGTTTATCTCTGTCGGGGACCGGTGAGCAGTTCTTC.

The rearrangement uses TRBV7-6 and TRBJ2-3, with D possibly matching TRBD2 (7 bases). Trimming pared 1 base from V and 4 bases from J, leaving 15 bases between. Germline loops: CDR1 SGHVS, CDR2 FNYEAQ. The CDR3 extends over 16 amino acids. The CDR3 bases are TGTGCCAGCAGCTTAGGTTCGGGGGGCGCCTCAGATACGCAGTATTTT. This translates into CASSLGSGGASDTQYF.

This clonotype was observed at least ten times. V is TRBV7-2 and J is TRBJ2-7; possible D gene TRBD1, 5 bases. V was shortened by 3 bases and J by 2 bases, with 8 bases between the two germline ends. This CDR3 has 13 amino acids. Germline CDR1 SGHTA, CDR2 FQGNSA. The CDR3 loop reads CASSLQGPYEQYF. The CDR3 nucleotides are TGTGCCAGCAGCTTGCAGGGTCCCTACGAGCAGTACTTC.

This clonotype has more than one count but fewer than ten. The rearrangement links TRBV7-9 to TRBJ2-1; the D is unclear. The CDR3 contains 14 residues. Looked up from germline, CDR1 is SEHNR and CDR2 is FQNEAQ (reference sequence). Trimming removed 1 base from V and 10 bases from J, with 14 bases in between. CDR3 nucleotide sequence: TGTGCCAGCAGCTTAGGTCAGTTGAAGGTGGAGCAGTTCTTC. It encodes CASSLGQLKVEQFF. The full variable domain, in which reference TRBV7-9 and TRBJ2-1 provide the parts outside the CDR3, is DTGVSQNPRHKITKRGQNVTFRCDPISEHNRLYWYRQTLGQGPEFLTYFQNEAQLEKSRLLSDRFSAERPKGSFSTLEIQRTEQGDSAMYLCASSLGQLKVEQFFGPGTRLTVL.

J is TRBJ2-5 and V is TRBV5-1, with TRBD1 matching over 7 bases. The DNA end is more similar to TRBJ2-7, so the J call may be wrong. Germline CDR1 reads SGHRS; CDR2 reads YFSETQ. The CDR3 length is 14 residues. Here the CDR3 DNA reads TGCGCCAGCAGCCCCAGGGGGAGTCGACACGAGCAGTACTTC. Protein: CASSPRGSRHEQYF.

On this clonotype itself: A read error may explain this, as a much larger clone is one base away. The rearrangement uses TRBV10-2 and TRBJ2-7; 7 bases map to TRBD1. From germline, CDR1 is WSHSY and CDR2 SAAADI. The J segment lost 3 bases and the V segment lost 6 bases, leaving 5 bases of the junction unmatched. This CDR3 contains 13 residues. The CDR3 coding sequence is TGCGCCAGCAGGAGGGGGCCCTACTACGAGCAGTACTTC. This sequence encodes CASRRGPYYEQYF.

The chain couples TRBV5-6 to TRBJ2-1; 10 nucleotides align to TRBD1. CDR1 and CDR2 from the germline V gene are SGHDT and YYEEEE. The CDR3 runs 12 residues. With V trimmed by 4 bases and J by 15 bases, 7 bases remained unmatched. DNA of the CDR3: TGTGCCAGCAGCCCAGGCCGGGACAGGGGGTTCTTC. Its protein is CASSPGRDRGFF.

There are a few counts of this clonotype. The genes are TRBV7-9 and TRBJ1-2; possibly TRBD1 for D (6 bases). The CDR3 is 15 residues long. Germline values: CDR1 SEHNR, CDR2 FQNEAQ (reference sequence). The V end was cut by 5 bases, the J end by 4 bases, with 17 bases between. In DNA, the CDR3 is TGTGCCAGCAGCGCGGCAGGGGCCACTCCCTATGGCTACACCTTC. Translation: CASSAAGATPYGYTF.

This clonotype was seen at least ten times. In nucleotides, the CDR3 is TGCGCCAGCAGCCAGACAGCGATCTACGAGCAGTACTTC. Translating it yields CASSQTAIYEQYF. The gene calls are TRBV4-1 and TRBJ2-7; D possibly corresponds to TRBD1 (5 bases). V lost 3 bases, J lost 3 bases, and 9 bases lay in between. The germline V gene has CDR1 MGHRA and CDR2 YSYEKL. This CDR3 is 13 amino acids long.

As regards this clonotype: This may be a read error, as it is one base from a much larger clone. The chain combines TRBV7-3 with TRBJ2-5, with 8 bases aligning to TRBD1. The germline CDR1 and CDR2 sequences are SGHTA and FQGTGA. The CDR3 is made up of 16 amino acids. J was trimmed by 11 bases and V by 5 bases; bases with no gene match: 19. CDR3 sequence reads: CASSDPHRGAYNEQYF. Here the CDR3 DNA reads TGTGCCAGCAGCGACCCTCACAGGGGGGCCTACAATGAGCAGTACTTC. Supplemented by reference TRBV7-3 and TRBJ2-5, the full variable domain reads GAGVSQTPSNKVTEKGKYVELRCDPISGHTALYWYRQSLGQGPEFLIYFQGTGAADDSGLPNDRFFAVRPEGSVSTLKIQRTERGDSAVYLCASSDPHRGAYNEQYFGPGTRLLVL.

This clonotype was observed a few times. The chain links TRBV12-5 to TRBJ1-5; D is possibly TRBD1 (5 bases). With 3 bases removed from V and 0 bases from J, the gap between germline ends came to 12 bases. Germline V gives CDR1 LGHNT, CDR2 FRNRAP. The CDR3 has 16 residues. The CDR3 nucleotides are TGTGCTAGTGGTTTTGGGGTGGGGACTAGCAATCAGCCCCAGCATTTT. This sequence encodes CASGFGVGTSNQPQHF.

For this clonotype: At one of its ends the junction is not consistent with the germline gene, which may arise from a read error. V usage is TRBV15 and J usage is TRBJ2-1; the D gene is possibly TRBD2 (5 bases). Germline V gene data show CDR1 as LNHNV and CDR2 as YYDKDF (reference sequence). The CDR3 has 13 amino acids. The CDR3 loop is CATNSTRYNEQFF. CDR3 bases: TGTGCCACCAACTCTACTAGATACAATGAGCAGTTCTTT. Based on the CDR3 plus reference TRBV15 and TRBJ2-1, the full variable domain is DAMVIQNPRYQVTQFGKPVTLSCSQTLNHNVMYWYQQKSSQAPKLLFHYYDKDFNNEADTPDNFQSRRPNTSFCFLDIRSPGLGDTAMYLCATNSTRYNEQFFGPGTRLTVL.

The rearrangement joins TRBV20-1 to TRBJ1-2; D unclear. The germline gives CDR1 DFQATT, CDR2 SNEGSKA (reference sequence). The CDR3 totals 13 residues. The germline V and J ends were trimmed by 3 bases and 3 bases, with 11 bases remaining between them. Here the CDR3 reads CSASSGKDYGYTF. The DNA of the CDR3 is TGCAGTGCTAGTTCCGGGAAGGACTATGGCTACACCTTC.

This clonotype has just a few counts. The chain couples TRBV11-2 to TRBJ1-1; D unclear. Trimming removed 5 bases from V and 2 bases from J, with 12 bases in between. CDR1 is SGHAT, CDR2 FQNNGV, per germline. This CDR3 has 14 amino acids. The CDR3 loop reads CASSVLDANTEAFF. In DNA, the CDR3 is TGTGCCAGCAGCGTCCTGGATGCTAACACTGAAGCTTTCTTT.

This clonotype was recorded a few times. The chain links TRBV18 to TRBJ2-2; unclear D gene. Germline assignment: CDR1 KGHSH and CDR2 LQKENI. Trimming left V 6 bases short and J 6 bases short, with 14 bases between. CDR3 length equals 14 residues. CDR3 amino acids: CASSPFETAGELFF. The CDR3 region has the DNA TGTGCCAGCTCCCCTTTTGAAACCGCCGGGGAGCTGTTTTTT.

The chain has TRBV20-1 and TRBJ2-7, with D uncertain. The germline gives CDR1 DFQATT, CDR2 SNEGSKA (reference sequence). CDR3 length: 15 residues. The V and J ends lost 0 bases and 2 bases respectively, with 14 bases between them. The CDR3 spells CSARDDSLCPYEQYF. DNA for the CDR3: TGCAGTGCTAGAGATGATAGTCTATGTCCCTACGAGCAGTACTTC.

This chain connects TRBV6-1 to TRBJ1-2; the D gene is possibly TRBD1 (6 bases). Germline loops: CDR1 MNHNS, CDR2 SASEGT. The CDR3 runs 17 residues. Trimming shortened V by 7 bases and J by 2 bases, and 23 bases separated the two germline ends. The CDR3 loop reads CASIPLSPPRGNYGYTF. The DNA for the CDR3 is TGTGCCAGCATACCCTTGAGCCCCCCGAGGGGGAACTATGGCTACACCTTC.

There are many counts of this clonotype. CDR3 sequence: CASSLALQVTYEQYF. The CDR3 DNA reads as TGCGCCAGCAGCTTGGCCCTACAGGTTACCTACGAGCAGTACTTC. The chain employs TRBV5-1 and TRBJ2-7, with D possibly matching TRBD1 (5 bases). Looked up from germline, CDR1 is SGHRS and CDR2 is YFSETQ. CDR3 length equals 15 residues. The V and J ends lost 0 bases and 2 bases respectively, with 12 bases between them.

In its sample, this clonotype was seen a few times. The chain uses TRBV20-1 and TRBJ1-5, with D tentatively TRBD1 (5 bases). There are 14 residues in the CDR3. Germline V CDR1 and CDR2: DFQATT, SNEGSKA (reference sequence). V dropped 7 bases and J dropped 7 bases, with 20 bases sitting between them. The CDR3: CSVPFGGVGQPQHF. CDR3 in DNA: TGCAGTGTTCCCTTCGGGGGGGTCGGGCAGCCCCAGCATTTT.

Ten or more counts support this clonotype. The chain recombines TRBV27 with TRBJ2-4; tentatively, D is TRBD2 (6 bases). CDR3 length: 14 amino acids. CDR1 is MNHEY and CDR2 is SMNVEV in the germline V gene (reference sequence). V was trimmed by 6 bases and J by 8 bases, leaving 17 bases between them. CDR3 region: CASRFGGGKDIQYF. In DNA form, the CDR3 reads TGTGCCAGCAGGTTTGGTGGGGGGAAGGACATTCAGTACTTC.

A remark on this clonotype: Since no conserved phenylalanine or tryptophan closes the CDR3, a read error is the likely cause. CDR3 amino acids: CASSIRGDEQFV. CDR3 coding DNA: TGTGCCAGCAGTATAAGGGGCGATGAGCAGTTCGTC. The V and J genes are TRBV12-3 or TRBV12-4 and TRBJ2-1, with D possibly being TRBD1 (5 bases). Deletions cut 5 bases from V and 8 bases from J, with 10 bases between. The CDR3 has 12 amino acids.

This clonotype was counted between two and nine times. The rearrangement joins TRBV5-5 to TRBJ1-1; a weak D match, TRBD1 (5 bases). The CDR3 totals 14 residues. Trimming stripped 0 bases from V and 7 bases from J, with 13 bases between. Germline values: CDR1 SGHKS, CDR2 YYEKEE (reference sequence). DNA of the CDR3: TGTGCCAGCAGCTTGGCAGGCGGGGGATTTGAAGCTTTCTTT. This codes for CASSLAGGGFEAFF.

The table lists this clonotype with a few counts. Here the CDR3 DNA reads TGCAGTGCTAGAAGCACTAGCGGGGGGATGTCGTACTTC. It yields the protein CSARSTSGGMSYF. This chain joins TRBV20-1 and TRBJ2-5; TRBD2 matches at 12 bases. This CDR3 is 13 amino acids long. Germline V gene lookup returns CDR1 DFQATT and CDR2 SNEGSKA (reference sequence). The V and J ends lost 2 bases and 13 bases, in that order; junction bases with no gene match: 8.

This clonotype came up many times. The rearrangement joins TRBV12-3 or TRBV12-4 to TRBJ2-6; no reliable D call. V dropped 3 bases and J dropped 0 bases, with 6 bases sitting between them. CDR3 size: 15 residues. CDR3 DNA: TGTGCCAGCAGTTTGAGGCACTCTGGGGCCAACGTCCTGACTTTC. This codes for CASSLRHSGANVLTF.